This TCR beta chain derives from a study of blood T cell repertoires in COVID-19. Whole-study context: Collection of acute and convalescent COVID-19 samples took place in the United States, Italy and Spain. T cells, B-cell-depleted T cells, or PBMCs provided the cDNA or gDNA that served as material.

In the original workflow: Counts of nucleated cells, estimated from reference gene primer amplification, were obtained. The method was immunoSEQ multiplex PCR; TCRdb's version includes in-frame clones alone and lacks a portion of them. V, J and clone size are taken as reported in that table, and D and trimming were inferred from the DNA itself. The sample holds about 140,000 clones; roughly 81% are singletons and the top ten take 2.6%. Trimming cost V 6 bases and J 0 bases; bases outside gene matches: 2. The CDR3 has 15 residues. Germline V gives CDR1 MNHEY, CDR2 SVGAGI. The chain joins TRBV6-5 to TRBJ1-3, with 10 bases aligning to TRBD1. Sequencing was done on a sample of peripheral blood. The clonotype comes from a human donor with acute or convalescent COVID-19. The donor label of this sample is uncertain. CDR3 sequence reads: CASRTGGPSGNTIYF. As DNA, the CDR3 is TGTGCCAGCAGGACAGGGGGCCCCTCTGGAAACACCATATATTTT.